A selection of T cell receptor beta chains follows, all from one sample in a study of T cells expressing NK-cell markers. From its re-call of the 5' RACE reads, TCRdb lists each CDR3 protein once, without DNA. This table holds about 550,000 distinct CDR3 sequences. Sequencing was carried out using blood T cells: a sorted CD56 or NKG2C T cell subset, CD4+ or CD8+ T cells, or bulk PBMC T cells (not recorded which). These receptors originate from a man aged 18 to 30 in good health. The CDR3 runs from the conserved cysteine through the conserved F or W.

j_call: TRBJ1-5
v_call: TRBV12-3/TRBV12-4
cdr3_length: 16
cdr3_aa: CASRPQTDSINQPQHF

j_call: TRBJ2-1
v_call: TRBV24-1
cdr3_length: 16
cdr3_aa: CATSDPSGSGYNEQFF

j_call: TRBJ2-1
v_call: TRBV9
cdr3_length: 18
cdr3_aa: CASSVEGLAGGPYNEQFF

j_call: TRBJ1-2
v_call: TRBV4-1
cdr3_length: 14
cdr3_aa: CASSQVPGGSGYTF

j_call: TRBJ2-2
v_call: TRBV15
cdr3_length: 14
cdr3_aa: CATRQGSNTGELFF

j_call: TRBJ1-2
v_call: TRBV5-5
cdr3_length: 12
cdr3_aa: CASSLRLSGYTF

j_call: TRBJ2-7
v_call: TRBV14
cdr3_length: 15
cdr3_aa: CASSHRASGTYEQYF

j_call: TRBJ2-4
v_call: TRBV25-1
cdr3_length: 15
cdr3_aa: CASSATGAPKNIQYF

j_call: TRBJ2-3
v_call: TRBV12-3/TRBV12-4
cdr3_length: 16
cdr3_aa: CASRGGLAGERDTQYF

j_call: TRBJ2-1
v_call: TRBV5-1
cdr3_length: 14
cdr3_aa: CASSLLRLVNEQFF

j_call: TRBJ2-5
v_call: TRBV4-1
cdr3_length: 14
cdr3_aa: CASSPTGLDETQYF

j_call: TRBJ2-1
v_call: TRBV15
cdr3_length: 16
cdr3_aa: CATSRDPLPPDNEQFF

j_call: TRBJ1-2
v_call: TRBV20-1
cdr3_length: 12
cdr3_aa: CSARGGSYGYTF

j_call: TRBJ1-5
v_call: TRBV6-5
cdr3_length: 13
cdr3_aa: CASSFTGGQPQHF

j_call: TRBJ2-3
v_call: TRBV6-1
cdr3_length: 16
cdr3_aa: CASSEAAGISTDTQYF

j_call: TRBJ2-7
v_call: TRBV18
cdr3_length: 15
cdr3_aa: CASSPRDSPLLEQYF

j_call: TRBJ2-3
v_call: TRBV5-1
cdr3_length: 14
cdr3_aa: CASRGRFGTDTQYF

j_call: TRBJ2-3
v_call: TRBV6-1
cdr3_length: 16
cdr3_aa: CASSPRGTKGTDTQYF

j_call: TRBJ2-5
v_call: TRBV5-1
cdr3_length: 14
cdr3_aa: CASSFTSGSPTQYF

j_call: TRBJ1-1
v_call: TRBV12-3/TRBV12-4
cdr3_length: 15
cdr3_aa: CASSATGGMNTEAFF

j_call: TRBJ1-2
v_call: TRBV7-6
cdr3_length: 14
cdr3_aa: CASSLLQDNYGYTF

j_call: TRBJ2-7
v_call: TRBV4-3
cdr3_length: 15
cdr3_aa: CASSQDEGRAYEQYF